The T cell receptor (beta chain) described here comes from a study of molecular identifiers for immune sequencing clone quantification listed by TCRdb under 2018. Regarding the complete study: For a replicate experiment, RNA from roughly 18,000 or 92,000 naive CD8 T cells was divided into five aliquots, of which four were sequenced. This methods study used CD8 T cells to benchmark TCR RNA copy counting and molecular-identifier clustering-based TCR repertoire sequencing (MIDCIRS).

Paper-wide results and their limitations: In CMV-specific effector cells, over 97% of molecules were held by clones above 20 RNA copies, whereas under 1% of molecules were held by such clones in naive cells. Modeling indicated approximately 3 TCR RNA copies recovered per cell, compared with around 11 by digital PCR, which implies a capture efficiency of approximately 30%. The naive libraries included spiked-in Jurkat TCR RNA (10 copies' worth), and this RNA is not part of the donor repertoire. The sizes of highly expanded clones could end up underestimated when identical TCR molecules share a barcode. Spiked-in Jurkat TCR RNA equivalent to a single cell was reported to be detectable even among approximately 1 million naive CD8 T cells. Without barcode sub-clustering, chimeric consensus sequences inflated TCR diversity; chimeras reached as high as 47%.

Libraries of naive CD8 T cells were built from anywhere between roughly 20,000 and 1,100,000 sorted cells, with 10%, 30% or 50% of the purified RNA used. Naive CD8 T cells, defined as CD8+CD4-CCR7+CD45RA+, were FACS-sorted into RLT Plus buffer on a BD FACSAria II. Approximately 9 TCR copies' worth of Jurkat RNA were spiked into roughly 19,000-1,000,000 naive CD8 T cell samples to test detection sensitivity. CD8 T cells were enriched using RosetteSep CD8+ T Cell Enrichment Cocktail and Ficoll-Paque, and the enriched cells then underwent ACK red cell lysis. Library construction relied on PCR. The sequencer was a NextSeq 500. Bulk TCR libraries were made following a previously described method, with the TCR primers given in Table S5. Purification of total RNA was performed with the Qiagen AllPrep DNA/RNA kit. Reads from multiple sequencing runs of the same library were pooled before analysis. Per the authors' processing: Reads were retained only if the reads had an exact TCR constant sequence, and the retained reads were trimmed to 150 nt and grouped according to their 12-nt molecular barcodes. Reads within each barcode group were sub-clustered using a 15% Levenshtein threshold, and quality-weighted consensus sequences were constructed for each RNA molecule. Non-functional sequences were filtered out, along with any lower-count sequence sitting one edit away from another sequence. Based on fitting two negative binomial distributions, any barcode sub-cluster with under 20% of the maximum read count was discarded. Using fastp at Q25 and MiXCR, TCRdb reprocessed the public reads and kept productive beta chains. Rows merge per CDR3 protein into single entries with the most common DNA and genes. None of the V and J calls come from the authors' own analysis; TCRdb made them. This sample is represented by some 91,000 distinct CDR3 sequences; around 24% of them were singletons. Jointly, the top ten make up around 0.92% of the sample.

About this clonotype: The antigen this receptor binds is unknown. No much larger clone is present one base from it, and per-base qualities are unavailable.

The germline V gene specifies MGHRA as CDR1 and YSYEKL as CDR2. Measured from the cysteine to the phenylalanine, the CDR3 is 19 residues long. The kept DNA is CDR3 alone, 57 bases in frame from the first base. After removal of 3 bases from V and 5 bases from J, the junction retains 14 bases not matched to a gene. The chain couples TRBV4-1 to TRBJ2-1, and TRBD2 matches 12 of the central bases. Specimen: naive CD8+ T cells from blood, with Jurkat cell RNA spiked in. Sample cell subset or site, as interpreted from the label and publication: FACS-sorted CD8+CD4-CCR7+CD45RA+ naive T cells. This TCR was sampled from a human donor in good health. Some libraries in this study had Jurkat cell RNA spiked in. The sequence in DNA is TGCGCCAGCAGCCAGGTTCTAGCGGGGGGGGCTGGTCCAAACAATGAGCAGTTCTTC. Its protein product is CASSQVLAGGAGPNNEQFF.